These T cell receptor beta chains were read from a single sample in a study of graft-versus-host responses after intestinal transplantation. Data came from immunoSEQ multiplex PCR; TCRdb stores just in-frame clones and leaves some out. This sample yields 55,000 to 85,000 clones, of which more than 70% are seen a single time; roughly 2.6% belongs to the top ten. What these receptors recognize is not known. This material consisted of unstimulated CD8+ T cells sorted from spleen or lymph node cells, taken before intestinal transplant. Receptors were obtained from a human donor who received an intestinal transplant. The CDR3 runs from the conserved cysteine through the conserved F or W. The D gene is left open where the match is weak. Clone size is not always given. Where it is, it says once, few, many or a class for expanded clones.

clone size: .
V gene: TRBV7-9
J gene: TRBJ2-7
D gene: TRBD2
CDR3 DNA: TGTGCCAGCAGCCCCCCGGGACTAGAGAGGAACGAGCAGTACTTC
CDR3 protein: CASSPPGLERNEQYF

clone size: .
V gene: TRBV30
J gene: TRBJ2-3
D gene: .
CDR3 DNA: TGTGCCTGGAGTGTAACAGGGTCAGTTGCAGATACGCAGTATTTT
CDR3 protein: CAWSVTGSVADTQYF

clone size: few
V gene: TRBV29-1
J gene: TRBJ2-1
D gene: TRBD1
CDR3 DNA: TGCAGCGTTGCAACCGGGACAGGGGGCAATGAGCAGTTCTTC
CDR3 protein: CSVATGTGGNEQFF

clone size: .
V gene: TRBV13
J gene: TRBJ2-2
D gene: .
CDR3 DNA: TGTGCCAGCAGCTCCTGGGACTTGAACGCCGGGGAGCTGTTTTTT
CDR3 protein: CASSSWDLNAGELFF

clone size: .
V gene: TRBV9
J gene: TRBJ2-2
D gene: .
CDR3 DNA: TGTGCCAGCAGCGTAAGGTCCAGGGGGAACACCGGGGAGCTGTTTTTT
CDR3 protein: CASSVRSRGNTGELFF

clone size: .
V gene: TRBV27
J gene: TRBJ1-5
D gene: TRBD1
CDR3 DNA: TGTGCCAGCAGCACATCAGGGGGCGGGAGCAATCAGCCCCAGCATTTT
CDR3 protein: CASSTSGGGSNQPQHF

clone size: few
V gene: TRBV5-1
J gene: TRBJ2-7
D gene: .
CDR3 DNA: TGCGCCAGCAGCTTGGGTCCGGGCGAGCAGTACTTC
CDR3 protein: CASSLGPGEQYF

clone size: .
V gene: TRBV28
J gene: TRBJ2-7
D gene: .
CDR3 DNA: TGTGCCAGCAGTTTTCAGGGTCAGGCAATCGAGCAGTACTTC
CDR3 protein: CASSFQGQAIEQYF

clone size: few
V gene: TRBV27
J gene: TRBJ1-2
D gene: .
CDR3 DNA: TGTGCCAGCAGTTACGGGAGGAACTATGGCTACACCTTC
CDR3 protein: CASSYGRNYGYTF

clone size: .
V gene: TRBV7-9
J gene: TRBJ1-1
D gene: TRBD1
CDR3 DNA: TGTGCCAGCAGCTTAGACAGGGGTCGGACTGAAGCTTTCTTT
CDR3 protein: CASSLDRGRTEAFF

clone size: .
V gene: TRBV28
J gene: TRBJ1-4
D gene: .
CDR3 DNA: TGTGCCAGCCTGGGACAAATGAATGAAAAACTGTTTTTT
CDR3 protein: CASLGQMNEKLFF

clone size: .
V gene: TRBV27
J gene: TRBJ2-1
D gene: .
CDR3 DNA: TGTGCCAGCAGACAGGGACGGAGCAATGAGCAGTTCTTC
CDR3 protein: CASRQGRSNEQFF

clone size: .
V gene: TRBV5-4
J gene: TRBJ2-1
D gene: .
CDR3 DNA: TGTGCCAGCAGCTTGTACGAGAGCTCCTACAATGAGCAGTTCTTC
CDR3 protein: CASSLYESSYNEQFF

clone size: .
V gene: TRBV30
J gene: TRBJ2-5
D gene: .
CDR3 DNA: TGTGCCTGGAGTCCCGCCCTGGGGCCCCAAGAGACCCAGTACTTC
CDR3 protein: CAWSPALGPQETQYF

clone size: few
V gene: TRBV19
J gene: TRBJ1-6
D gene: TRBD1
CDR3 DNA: TGTGCCAGTAGTGCTTGGGGACAGGGGAATTCACCCCTCCACTTT
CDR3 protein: CASSAWGQGNSPLHF

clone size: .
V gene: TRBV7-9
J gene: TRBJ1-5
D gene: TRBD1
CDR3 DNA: TGTGCCAGCAGCTTAGCGACAGGGGGGGATCAGCCCCAGCATTTT
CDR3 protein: CASSLATGGDQPQHF

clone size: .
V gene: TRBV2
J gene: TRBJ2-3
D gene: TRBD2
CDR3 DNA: TGTGCCAGCAGGGCCCCGGGGGGGACATTAGAGTATTTT
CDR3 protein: CASRAPGGTLEYF

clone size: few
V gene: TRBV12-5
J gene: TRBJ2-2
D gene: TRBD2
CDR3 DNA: TGTGCTAGTGGTTATAGCGGGAGCCAGATCGGGGAGCTGTTTTTT
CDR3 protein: CASGYSGSQIGELFF

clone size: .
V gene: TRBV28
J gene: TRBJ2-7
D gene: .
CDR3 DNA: TGTGCCAGCAGCCTTGGCCCCCGCCCCTACGAGCAGTACTTC
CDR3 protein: CASSLGPRPYEQYF

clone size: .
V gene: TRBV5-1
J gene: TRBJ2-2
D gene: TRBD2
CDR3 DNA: TGCGCCAGCAGCTTCCTAGCGGGAGTTCCCGGGGAGCTGTTTTTT
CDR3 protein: CASSFLAGVPGELFF

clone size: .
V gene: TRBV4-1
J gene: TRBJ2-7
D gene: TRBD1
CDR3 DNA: TGCGCCAGCAGCCAGCGTGCAGGGGGCTCCGGCGAGCAGTACTTC
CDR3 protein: CASSQRAGGSGEQYF

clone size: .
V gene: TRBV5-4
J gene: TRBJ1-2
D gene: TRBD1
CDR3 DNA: TGTGCCAGCAGCTTGGCCAGGACGGGACAGGGGATAGGTGGCTACACCTTC
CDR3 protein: CASSLARTGQGIGGYTF

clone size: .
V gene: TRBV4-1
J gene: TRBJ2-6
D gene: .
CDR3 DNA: TGCGCCAGCAGCCAACCCTCCTATGGCAGGGACTCTGGGGCCAACGTCCTGACTTTC
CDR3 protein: CASSQPSYGRDSGANVLTF

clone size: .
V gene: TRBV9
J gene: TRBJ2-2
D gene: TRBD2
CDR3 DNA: TGTGCCAGCAGCTTCCCGGGGGGACCTACCGGGGAGCTGTTTTTT
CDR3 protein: CASSFPGGPTGELFF

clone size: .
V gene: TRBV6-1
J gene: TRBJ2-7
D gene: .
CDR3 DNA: TGTGCCAGCAGTGTGGACGGACTTAGCTCCTACGAGCAGTACTTC
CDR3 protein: CASSVDGLSSYEQYF

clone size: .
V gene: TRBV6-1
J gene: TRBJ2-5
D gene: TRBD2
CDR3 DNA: TGTGCCAGCAGTGAACAGCGGGGGTACTCCCCAGAGACCCAGTACTTC
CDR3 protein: CASSEQRGYSPETQYF

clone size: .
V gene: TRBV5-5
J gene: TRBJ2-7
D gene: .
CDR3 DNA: TGTGCCAGCAGCTTGGAGGCGGGTTTCTCCTACGAGCAGTACTTC
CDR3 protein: CASSLEAGFSYEQYF

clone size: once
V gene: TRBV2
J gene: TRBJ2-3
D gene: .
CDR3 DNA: TGTGCCAGCAGCGAGGGAGCGGCCTTATACACAGATACGCAGTATTTT
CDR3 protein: CASSEGAALYTDTQYF

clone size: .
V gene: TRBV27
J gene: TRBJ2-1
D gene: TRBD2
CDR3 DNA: TGTGCCAGCAGTTTACGGCTAGCGGGCTACAATGAGCAGTTCTTC
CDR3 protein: CASSLRLAGYNEQFF

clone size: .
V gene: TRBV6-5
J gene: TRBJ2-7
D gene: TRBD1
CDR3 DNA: TGTGCCAGCAGTCCGACAGGGGGTTACTACGAGCAGTACTTC
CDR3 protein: CASSPTGGYYEQYF

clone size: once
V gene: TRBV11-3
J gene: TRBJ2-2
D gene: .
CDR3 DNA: TGTGCCAGCAGCTCCAACTTGTTCACCGGGGAGCTGTTTTTT
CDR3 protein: CASSSNLFTGELFF

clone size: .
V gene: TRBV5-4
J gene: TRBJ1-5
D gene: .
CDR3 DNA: TGTGCCAGTTCGGAGGGGAACAATCAGCCCCAGCATTTT
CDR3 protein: CASSEGNNQPQHF

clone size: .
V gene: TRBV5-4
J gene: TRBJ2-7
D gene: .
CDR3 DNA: TGTGCCAGCAGCTTGCCCAGGGAAGGCGAGCAGTACTTC
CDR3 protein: CASSLPREGEQYF

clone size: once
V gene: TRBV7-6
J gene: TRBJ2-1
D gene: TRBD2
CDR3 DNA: TGTGCCAGCAGCTTTGGCCGGGAGCGGGAATCAGGCGATGAGCAGTTCTTC
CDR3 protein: CASSFGRERESGDEQFF

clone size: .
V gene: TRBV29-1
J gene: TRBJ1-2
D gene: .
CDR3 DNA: TGCAGCGTTGTATCCGGGGGCTACACCTTC
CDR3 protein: CSVVSGGYTF

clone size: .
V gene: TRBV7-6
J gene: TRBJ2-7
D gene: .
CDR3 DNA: TGTGCCAGCAGCTGGAAACCCGATCAGGGTAACTACGAGCAGTACTTC
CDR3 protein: CASSWKPDQGNYEQYF

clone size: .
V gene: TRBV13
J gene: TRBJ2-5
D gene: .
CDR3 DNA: TGTGCCAGCAGCTTAGGCGCTTCTGGCGGGGAAGAGACCCAGTACTTC
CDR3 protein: CASSLGASGGEETQYF

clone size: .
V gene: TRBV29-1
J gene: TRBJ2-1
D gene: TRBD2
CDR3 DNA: TGCAGCGTTGAAGAGGTTAGCGGGAGGGTATACAATGAGCAGTTCTTC
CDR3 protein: CSVEEVSGRVYNEQFF

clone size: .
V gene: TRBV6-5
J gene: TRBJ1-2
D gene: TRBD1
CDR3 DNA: TGTGCCAGCAGTAGACAGGGTTACGGGAACTATGGCTACACCTTC
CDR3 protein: CASSRQGYGNYGYTF

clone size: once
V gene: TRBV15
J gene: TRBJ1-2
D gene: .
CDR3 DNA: TGTGCCACCAGCAGAGGAGTGGGGGAGGAGGCCAACTATGGCTACACCTTC
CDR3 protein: CATSRGVGEEANYGYTF

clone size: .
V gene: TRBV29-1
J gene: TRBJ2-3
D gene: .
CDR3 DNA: TGCAGCGCGGGGTTCGGGGATACGCAGTATTTT
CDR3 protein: CSAGFGDTQYF

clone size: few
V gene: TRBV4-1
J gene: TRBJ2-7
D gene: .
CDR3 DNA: TGCGCCAGCAGCCCCGGCTACGAGCAGTACTTC
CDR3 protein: CASSPGYEQYF

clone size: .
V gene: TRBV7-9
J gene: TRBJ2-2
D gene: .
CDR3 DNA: TGTGCCAGCAGCTTAGTACAGGGGAACACCGGGGAGCTGTTTTTT
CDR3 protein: CASSLVQGNTGELFF

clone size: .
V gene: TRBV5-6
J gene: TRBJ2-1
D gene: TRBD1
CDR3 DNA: TGTGCCAGCAAAGGACAGGGGGAGGATGAGCAGTTCTTC
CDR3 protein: CASKGQGEDEQFF